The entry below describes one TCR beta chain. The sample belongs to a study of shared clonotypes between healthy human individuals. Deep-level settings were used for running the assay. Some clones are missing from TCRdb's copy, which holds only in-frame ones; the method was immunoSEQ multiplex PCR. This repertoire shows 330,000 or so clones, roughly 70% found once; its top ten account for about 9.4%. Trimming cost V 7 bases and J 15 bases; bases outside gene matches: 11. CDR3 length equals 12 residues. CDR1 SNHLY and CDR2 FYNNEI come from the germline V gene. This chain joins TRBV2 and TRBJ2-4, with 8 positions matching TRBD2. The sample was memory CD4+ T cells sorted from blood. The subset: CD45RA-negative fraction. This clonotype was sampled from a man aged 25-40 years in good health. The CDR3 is CASKGSGSYRYF. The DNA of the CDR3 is TGTGCCAGCAAGGGAAGCGGGAGCTACCGGTACTTC.